This TCR beta chain emerged from a study of blood T cell repertoires in COVID-19. Study background: From the United States, Italy and Spain came samples of acute and convalescent COVID-19.

The CDR3 extends over 14 amino acids. Trimming removed 3 bases from V and 4 bases from J, with 10 bases in between. CDR1 is LNHDA and CDR2 is SQIVND in the germline V gene (reference sequence). Per the study methods: Estimated nucleated cell counts came from reference gene primer amplification. This table comes from immunoSEQ multiplex PCR, and its TCRdb copy is limited to in-frame clones, with some not included. V, J and clone size are taken as reported in that table, and D and trimming were inferred from the DNA itself. Of fewer than 200,000 clones in the sample, about 88% were seen once. This receptor was identified in a man aged 40-50 years with acute or convalescent COVID-19. The chain carries TRBV19 and TRBJ2-1, with D maybe TRBD2 (6 bases). What was sequenced was peripheral blood. In DNA, the CDR3 is TGTGCCAGTAGTATGGCGGGGCCTTACAATGAGCAGTTCTTC. Amino acid sequence: CASSMAGPYNEQFF.